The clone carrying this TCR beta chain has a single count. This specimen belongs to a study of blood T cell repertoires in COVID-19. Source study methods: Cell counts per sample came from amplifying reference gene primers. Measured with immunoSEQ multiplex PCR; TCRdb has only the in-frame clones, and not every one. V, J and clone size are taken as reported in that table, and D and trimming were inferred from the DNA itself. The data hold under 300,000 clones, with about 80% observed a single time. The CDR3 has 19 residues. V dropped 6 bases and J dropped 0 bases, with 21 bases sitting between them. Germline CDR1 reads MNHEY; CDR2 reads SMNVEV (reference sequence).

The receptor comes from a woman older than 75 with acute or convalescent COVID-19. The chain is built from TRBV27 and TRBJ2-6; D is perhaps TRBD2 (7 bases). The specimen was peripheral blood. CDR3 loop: CASRHSGRGFSSGANVLTF. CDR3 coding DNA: TGTGCCAGCAGACATTCAGGGAGGGGGTTTAGCTCTGGGGCCAACGTCCTGACTTTC.